The 11 T cell receptor beta chains given below trace back to one sample, sequenced in a study of regulatory T cells in long-lasting Graves disease (dated by TCRdb to the early 2020s). Library preparation employed multiplex PCR. The listed sequencing device is Illumina HiSeq 4000. TCR beta libraries were built with iRepertoire HTBI primers and Arm-PCR amplification of CDR3 regions. TCRdb trimmed the raw reads at Q25, called clones with MiXCR and kept productive beta chains. Rows merge per CDR3 protein into single entries with the most common DNA and genes. The sample records about 460,000 distinct CDR3 sequences, less than 15% of which are singletons. The ten largest clones represent roughly a sixth of the sample. The time point label here, explained by the study, means: newly diagnosed GD, antithyroid drugs for less than 3 months. RNA was extracted from PBMCs in TRIzol for both TCR sequencing and RNA sequencing.

In addition, the sample was reused for a study of T cells in Graves' hyperthyroidism and ophthalmopathy.

The sample was peripheral blood mononuclear cells (PBMCs), taken at new diagnosis, from a patient treated with antithyroid drugs. Every receptor here comes from a woman aged 50 to 60 with Graves disease. Donor details come from another sample of the same person, matched by shared clones.

This clonotype was counted ten times or more. The CDR3 here is CAWSMVGGTEAFF. DNA of the CDR3: TGTGCCTGGAGTATGGTTGGTGGGACTGAAGCTTTCTTT. The chain carries TRBV30 and TRBJ1-1, with D unresolved. V lost 2 bases to trimming and J lost 5 bases, with 12 bases between them. Per the germline V gene, CDR1 is GTSNPN and CDR2 is SVGIG (reference sequence). This CDR3 is 13 amino acids long. Drawing the rest from reference TRBV30 and TRBJ1-1, the complete variable domain is SQTIHQWPATLVQPVGSPLSLECTVEGTSNPNLYWYRQAAGRGLQLLFYSVGIGQISSEVPQNLSASRPQDRQFILSSKKLLLSDSGFYLCAWSMVGGTEAFFGQGTRLTVV.

Comments on this clonotype: Just one base apart from a much larger clone, this may be a read error. This sequence joins TRBV6-5 and TRBJ2-6, with a tentative D call TRBD1 (6 bases). This CDR3 is 15 amino acids long. The germline V gene encodes CDR1 MNHEY and CDR2 SVGAGI. Here the CDR3 reads CASSYDGSGANVLAF. The DNA for the CDR3 is TGTGCCAGCAGTTATGACGGTTCAGGGGCCAACGTCCTGGCTTTC.

This sequence joins TRBV28 and TRBJ2-5; D is perhaps TRBD2 (6 bases). Trimming cost V 6 bases and J 0 bases, with 14 bases left between them. Germline V CDR1 and CDR2: MDHEN, SYDVKM. The CDR3 covers 15 residues. DNA for the CDR3: TGTGCCAGCAGCCAGAGGACTATCTACCAAGAGACCCAGTACTTC. This sequence encodes CASSQRTIYQETQYF. The full variable domain, its missing parts supplied by reference TRBV28 and TRBJ2-5, is DVKVTQSSRYLVKRTGEKVFLECVQDMDHENMFWYRQDPGLGLRLIYFSYDVKMKEKGDIPEGYSVSREKKERFSLILESASTNQTSMYLCASSQRTIYQETQYFGPGTRLLVL.

This clonotype appeared many times. The chain has TRBV5-6 and TRBJ2-7; the match to TRBD2 covers 9 bases. Germline loops: CDR1 SGHDT, CDR2 YYEEEE. The CDR3 contains 17 residues. J lost 2 bases, V lost 0 bases, and 9 bases had no gene match. The CDR3 here is CASSLVVAGESPYEQYF. CDR3 nucleotides: TGTGCCAGCAGCTTGGTGGTAGCGGGAGAAAGCCCCTACGAGCAGTACTTC.

This clonotype occurred many times. This chain uses TRBV7-9 with TRBJ2-5, with D possibly matching TRBD2 (7 bases). The CDR3 has 17 residues. Deletions cut 4 bases from V and 2 bases from J, with 20 bases between. Germline-derived CDR1 and CDR2 are SEHNR and FQNEAQ (reference sequence). The CDR3 loop is CASSSPWGGQEQETQYF. The CDR3 DNA reads as TGTGCCAGCAGCTCCCCGTGGGGGGGCCAGGAACAAGAGACCCAGTACTTC.

This clonotype was observed many times. The chain has TRBV20-1 and TRBJ2-3, with 9 bases fitting TRBD1. The CDR3 has 18 residues. CDR1 and CDR2 from the germline V gene are DFQATT and SNEGSKA (reference sequence). The junction had 14 bases not matched to a gene; V was cut back by 3 bases and J by 1 base. As DNA, the CDR3 is TGCAGTGCTAGGGGGAATCGGTGGGACAGGGCCCGCACAGATACGCAGTATTTT. Its protein is CSARGNRWDRARTDTQYF.

This clonotype was detected many times. V gene TRBV3-1 combines with J gene TRBJ2-2; 12 bases match TRBD2. The CDR3 runs to 17 residues. The V and J ends lost 0 bases and 7 bases, in that order; junction bases with no gene match: 6. CDR1 and CDR2 (germline): LGHDT, YNNKEL (reference sequence). CDR3 in amino acids: CASSQDRASGRVGELFF. As DNA, the CDR3 is TGTGCCAGCAGCCAAGATCGGGCTAGCGGGAGGGTCGGGGAGCTGTTTTTT.

This clonotype has ten or more counts. The rearrangement links TRBV20-1 to TRBJ2-7; weak D call: TRBD1 (6 bases). The germline CDR1 and CDR2 sequences are DFQATT and SNEGSKA (reference sequence). Trimming cost V 1 base and J 2 bases, with 12 bases left between them. The CDR3 extends over 14 amino acids. The CDR3 sequence is CSARVPGAPYEQYF. CDR3 nucleotide sequence: TGCAGTGCTAGAGTCCCAGGGGCTCCCTACGAGCAGTACTTC.

This clonotype came up many times. Here the CDR3 reads CASSLVTFLNEQFF. For the CDR3, the DNA is TGTGCCAGCAGCTTAGTAACTTTCCTCAATGAGCAGTTCTTC. The chain combines TRBV7-2 with TRBJ2-1; D unresolved. Between the trimmed V and J ends, which lost 1 base and 6 bases, there was a span of 10 bases. Germline V gene sequence: CDR1 SGHTA, CDR2 FQGNSA. This CDR3 comprises 14 residues.

The chain uses TRBV19 and TRBJ1-5; 11 positions agree with TRBD1. The V and J ends lost 10 bases and 3 bases, in that order; junction bases with no gene match: 5. From germline, CDR1 is LNHDA and CDR2 SQIVND (reference sequence). This CDR3 is 14 amino acids long. The CDR3 loop is CANWTGGLNQPQHF. DNA for the CDR3: TGTGCCAACTGGACAGGGGGCCTCAATCAGCCCCAGCATTTT.

This clonotype was found many times. The CDR3 loop reads CASSPGTSLEGTFYNEQFF. CDR3 in DNA: TGTGCCAGCAGCCCCGGGACTAGCTTAGAGGGGACCTTTTACAATGAGCAGTTCTTC. The chain carries TRBV28 and TRBJ2-1; TRBD2 aligns across 9 bases. V lost 6 bases and J lost 4; bases outside the gene matches: 19. From germline, CDR1 is MDHEN and CDR2 SYDVKM. The CDR3 runs 19 residues.